This TCR beta chain was identified in a study of cytomegalovirus exposure and HLA in healthy donors. For this clone: The antigen remains undetermined.

Looked up from germline, CDR1 is SGHNT and CDR2 is YYREEE (reference sequence). The CDR3 length is 16 residues. Trimming pared 5 bases from V and 6 bases from J, leaving 20 bases between. Primers: 60 Vbeta forward and 13 Jbeta reverse. Using immunoSEQ multiplex PCR, the repertoire was profiled, and TCRdb retains in-frame clones only, with some absent. The sample shows 250,000 to 300,000 clones, about 90% of them seen only once. General observations from the study: In a later analysis, compared with equally common non-associated chains, HLA-associated beta chains were more expanded. Rarity marked most TCR sequences, yet some public TCRs occurred in many donors.

The sequenced sample was PBMCs. The clonotype originates from a girl aged 2-10 years in good health and CMV-seronegative. The rearrangement links TRBV5-4 to TRBJ2-2; perhaps TRBD1 as D (5 bases). CDR3 amino acids: CASSSRDRSQAGELFF. The CDR3 region has the DNA TGTGCCAGCAGTTCCAGGGATCGGTCCCAGGCCGGGGAGCTGTTTTTT.